The 10 T cell receptor beta chains given below trace back to one sample, sequenced in a study of OX40 agonist ivuxolimab in advanced cancers. Profiling relied on immunoSEQ multiplex PCR, and the TCRdb table lists in-frame clones only, not all of them. This sample carries more than 45,000 clones, approximately 90% of them seen once, and the ten largest clones take 9% to 15%. The sequencing here drew on CD4+ or CD8+ T cells sorted from blood, taken in a trial of the OX40 agonist ivuxolimab. Receptor source: an adult with an advanced solid tumor such as melanoma, head and neck, liver or kidney cancer.

This chain joins TRBV6-5 and TRBJ2-7; D gene ambiguous. With 6 bases removed from V and 0 bases from J, the gap between germline ends came to 15 bases. Germline values: CDR1 MNHEY, CDR2 SVGAGI. The length of the CDR3 is 15 residues. The CDR3 DNA is TGTGCCAGCAGCTGCCCCCAGCCTAGCTCCTACGAGCAGTACGTC. Encoded protein: CASSCPQPSSYEQYV.

The chain couples TRBV6-1 to TRBJ2-7; 7 nucleotides line up with TRBD1. Per germline, CDR1 MNHNS and CDR2 SASEGT. The CDR3 has 17 residues. Trimming at V came to 4 bases and at J to 4 bases, leaving 16 bases not matched to a gene. The CDR3 sequence is CASSGEFGTEVIYEQYV. The DNA of the CDR3 is TGTGCCAGCAGTGGGGAATTCGGGACAGAAGTGATATACGAGCAGTACGTC.

This chain links TRBV27 with TRBJ1-2; D might be TRBD1 (6 bases). The CDR3 extends over 17 amino acids. V lost 2 bases and J 4 bases, leaving 20 bases between the germline ends. Per germline, CDR1 MNHEY and CDR2 SMNVEV (reference sequence). CDR3 in amino acids: CASSLGFGQGKSYGYTF. The CDR3 nucleotides read TGTGCCAGCAGTTTAGGCTTCGGGCAGGGGAAATCCTATGGCTACACCTTC.

V usage is TRBV5-5 and J usage is TRBJ1-2; 11 bases are a match to TRBD1. The CDR3 length is 15 residues. Trimming cost V 4 bases and J 5 bases; bases outside gene matches: 7. In germline, CDR1 is SGHKS, CDR2 YYEKEE (reference sequence). CDR3 protein: CASSGQGASRYGYTF. The CDR3, as DNA: TGTGCCAGCAGCGGACAGGGGGCGTCTCGATATGGCTACACCTTC.

The CDR3: CASSSDGTGVHEQYF. As DNA, the CDR3 is TGTGCCAGCAGCAGCGACGGGACAGGGGTCCACGAGCAGTACTTC. The V and J genes are TRBV21-1 and TRBJ2-7; the table's TRBD1 call for D was not verified on the DNA. TRBV21-1 is a pseudogene. The CDR3 length is 15 residues.

The genes are TRBV4-1 and TRBJ1-2, with 8 bases matching TRBD1. Germline CDR1 is MGHRA and CDR2 is YSYEKL. The CDR3 spans 15 residues. V dropped 5 bases and J dropped 3; count of bases not matched to a gene: 8. The CDR3 loop is CASSGTGGLDYGYTF. CDR3 nucleotides: TGCGCCAGCAGCGGCACAGGGGGACTGGACTATGGCTACACCTTC.

The rearrangement links TRBV6-5 to TRBJ2-7, with D possibly being TRBD1 (6 bases). Trimming left V 3 bases short and J 7 bases short, with 16 bases between. The CDR3 consists of 14 residues. Germline V gene data show CDR1 as MNHEY and CDR2 as SVGAGI. For the CDR3, the DNA is TGTGCCAGCAGTTATCACGACAGGTCGCAGGAGCAGTACTTC. This gives the protein CASSYHDRSQEQYF.

V and J are TRBV7-2 and TRBJ1-1, with 7 bases lining up with TRBD1. Per germline, CDR1 SGHTA and CDR2 FQGNSA. The CDR3 sequence is 16 residues long. The trim removed 5 bases at V and 6 bases at J, leaving 15 bases unmatched. CDR3 DNA sequence: TGTGCCAGCAGCACCCCGAGTGACAGGGAAGTCCCTGAAGCTTTCTTT. It yields the protein CASSTPSDREVPEAFF.

The chain uses TRBV19 and TRBJ1-1; the D is unclear. Trimming left V 1 base short and J 2 bases short, with 8 bases between. From germline, CDR1 is LNHDA and CDR2 SQIVND (reference sequence). There are 14 residues in the CDR3. The CDR3 DNA reads as TGTGCCAGTAGTATAGGATACGGTAACACTGAAGCTTTCTTT. Translated: CASSIGYGNTEAFF. Variable domain in full (rest from reference TRBV19 and TRBJ1-1): DGGITQSPKYLFRKEGQNVTLSCEQNLNHDAMYWYRQDPGQGLRLIYYSQIVNDFQKGDIAEGYSVSREKKESFPLTVTSAQKNPTAFYLCASSIGYGNTEAFFGQGTRLTVV.

The genes are TRBV19 and TRBJ2-1; the match to TRBD2 covers 11 bases. Germline CDR1 LNHDA, CDR2 SQIVND (reference sequence). V shed 5 bases and J 4 bases; nucleotides not matched to a gene: 1. The CDR3 is 14 amino acids. In DNA form, the CDR3 reads TGTGCCAGTAGTGGACTAGCGGGTTACAATGAGCAGTTCTTC. Its protein product is CASSGLAGYNEQFF.